These T cell receptor beta chains were read from a single sample in a study of T cells in Graves' hyperthyroidism and ophthalmopathy. Each CDR3 protein is one row after TCRdb ran MiXCR on the multiplex PCR reads. This sample has around 380,000 distinct CDR3 sequences, with about 13% found just once. Sequencing used blood. The receptors derive from a man aged 30 to 39 with Graves' hyperthyroidism that later progressed to Graves' ophthalmopathy. Each CDR3 is given with its conserved first and last residue. The D gene is left open where the match is weak. Size is stated for part of the rows, as once, few or many counts, or as a class when the clone is expanded.

D gene: -
V gene: TRBV27
J gene: TRBJ2-7
clone size: -
CDR3 DNA: TGTGCCAGCAGTCCCGGGATTCGGGGCTCCTACGAGCAGTACTTC
CDR3 protein: CASSPGIRGSYEQYF

D gene: -
V gene: TRBV2
J gene: TRBJ1-4
clone size: once
CDR3 DNA: TGTGCCAGCAGTAGGACCATTCCAGAAAAACTGTTTTTT
CDR3 protein: CASSRTIPEKLFF

D gene: -
V gene: TRBV7-8
J gene: TRBJ2-2
clone size: many
CDR3 DNA: TGTGCCAGCAGCCTATTAAGGGGGACGGCGAACACCGGGGAGCTGTTTTTT
CDR3 protein: CASSLLRGTANTGELFF

D gene: -
V gene: TRBV7-9
J gene: TRBJ1-1
clone size: many
CDR3 DNA: TGTGCCAGCAGCTTAGAAGTGGGCACTGAAGCTTTCTTT
CDR3 protein: CASSLEVGTEAFF

D gene: TRBD1
V gene: TRBV20-1
J gene: TRBJ1-2
clone size: many
CDR3 DNA: TGCAGTGCTCAGACAGGGACCTATGGCTACACCTTC
CDR3 protein: CSAQTGTYGYTF

D gene: -
V gene: TRBV20-1
J gene: TRBJ1-5
clone size: -
CDR3 DNA: TGCAGTGCTACTGGTTACGTCGTTAATCAGCCCCAGCATTTT
CDR3 protein: CSATGYVVNQPQHF

D gene: -
V gene: TRBV20-1
J gene: TRBJ1-1
clone size: -
CDR3 DNA: TGCAGTGCTAGAGACTCCAGGAGAACTTGGAACGCTGAAGCTTTCTTT
CDR3 protein: CSARDSRRTWNAEAFF

D gene: TRBD1
V gene: TRBV4-1
J gene: TRBJ2-1
clone size: -
CDR3 DNA: TGCGCCAGCAGCCACCCCCGGGACAGGACTGATCGGAATGAGCAGTTCTTC
CDR3 protein: CASSHPRDRTDRNEQFF

D gene: TRBD1
V gene: TRBV7-2
J gene: TRBJ1-1
clone size: many
CDR3 DNA: TGTGCCAGCAGCAGGGACAGGGCGGGCACTGAAGCTTTCTTT
CDR3 protein: CASSRDRAGTEAFF

D gene: -
V gene: TRBV7-9
J gene: TRBJ2-7
clone size: many
CDR3 DNA: TGTGCCAGCAGCTGGACAGTCATCTCCTACGAGCAGTACTTC
CDR3 protein: CASSWTVISYEQYF

D gene: -
V gene: TRBV13
J gene: TRBJ2-1
clone size: few
CDR3 DNA: TGTGCCAGCAGCTTATGGGGGGCTTATTTGAATGAGCAGTTCTTC
CDR3 protein: CASSLWGAYLNEQFF

D gene: -
V gene: TRBV7-9
J gene: TRBJ1-4
clone size: few
CDR3 DNA: TGTGCCAGCAGCCCGCTGCAGGAAGCAACTAATGAAAAACTGTTTTTT
CDR3 protein: CASSPLQEATNEKLFF

D gene: -
V gene: TRBV11-2
J gene: TRBJ1-2
clone size: many
CDR3 DNA: TGTGCCAGCAGCCTAAATGGGAAAGGGGGCTACACCTTC
CDR3 protein: CASSLNGKGGYTF

D gene: TRBD1
V gene: TRBV19
J gene: TRBJ1-5
clone size: many
CDR3 DNA: TGTGCCAGTAGTATGAGTCGGACAGGGGGTTTCAATCAGCCCCAGCATTTT
CDR3 protein: CASSMSRTGGFNQPQHF

D gene: TRBD2
V gene: TRBV13
J gene: TRBJ2-1
clone size: many
CDR3 DNA: TGTGCCAGCAGCTTACTAGCGGGGGCCACCATGGATGAGCAGTTCTTC
CDR3 protein: CASSLLAGATMDEQFF

D gene: -
V gene: TRBV2
J gene: TRBJ2-7
clone size: many
CDR3 DNA: TGTGCCAGCAGTGAAGCGCTTCCCTACGAGCAGTACTTC
CDR3 protein: CASSEALPYEQYF

D gene: TRBD1
V gene: TRBV10-3
J gene: TRBJ2-4
clone size: many
CDR3 DNA: TGTGCCATCAGTCCCAGGGGGCGGGGAAACATTCAGTACTTC
CDR3 protein: CAISPRGRGNIQYF

D gene: -
V gene: TRBV11-2
J gene: TRBJ1-1
clone size: many
CDR3 DNA: TGTGCCAGCAGCCCGACTCAGGGGAGGGGGACTGAAGCTTTCTTT
CDR3 protein: CASSPTQGRGTEAFF

D gene: -
V gene: TRBV7-9
J gene: TRBJ1-6
clone size: many
CDR3 DNA: TGTGCCAGCAGCAAGGCATCCCTGGATTCACCCCTCCACTTT
CDR3 protein: CASSKASLDSPLHF

D gene: -
V gene: TRBV4-1
J gene: TRBJ2-7
clone size: -
CDR3 DNA: TGCGCCAGCAGCCAAGGAGAGGGGTCCTACGAGCAGTACTTC
CDR3 protein: CASSQGEGSYEQYF

D gene: TRBD1
V gene: TRBV5-1
J gene: TRBJ1-4
clone size: -
CDR3 DNA: TGCGCCAGCAGCTTGGCCGTAAGGACAGGGCTTAATGAAAAACTGTTTTTT
CDR3 protein: CASSLAVRTGLNEKLFF

D gene: -
V gene: TRBV7-9
J gene: TRBJ2-3
clone size: -
CDR3 DNA: TGTGCCAGCAGCTCCTCTAGCACAGATCCGCAGTATTTT
CDR3 protein: CASSSSSTDPQYF

D gene: -
V gene: TRBV13
J gene: TRBJ2-7
clone size: many
CDR3 DNA: TGTGCCAGCAGCTTCGCAGGGGATTGGGGCGAGCAGTACTTC
CDR3 protein: CASSFAGDWGEQYF

D gene: TRBD1
V gene: TRBV2
J gene: TRBJ1-2
clone size: many
CDR3 DNA: TGTGCCAGCCTTTCCGGACAGGGTGGCTATGGCTACACCTTC
CDR3 protein: CASLSGQGGYGYTF

D gene: -
V gene: TRBV6-1
J gene: TRBJ1-5
clone size: few
CDR3 DNA: TGTGCCAGCAGTGAACAGCCGTATAGCAATCAGCCCCAGCATTTT
CDR3 protein: CASSEQPYSNQPQHF

D gene: TRBD1
V gene: TRBV20-1
J gene: TRBJ1-5
clone size: few
CDR3 DNA: TGCAGTGCTAGAGATCCCGGACAGGGGGCGAGGAGTCAGCCCCAGCATTTT
CDR3 protein: CSARDPGQGARSQPQHF

D gene: -
V gene: TRBV20-1
J gene: TRBJ2-7
clone size: -
CDR3 DNA: TGCAGTGCTAAAGGGCGGGGTTACGAGCAGTACTTC
CDR3 protein: CSAKGRGYEQYF

D gene: -
V gene: TRBV7-2
J gene: TRBJ2-5
clone size: many
CDR3 DNA: TGTGCCAGCAGCACACCCCTAGAGACCCAGTACTTC
CDR3 protein: CASSTPLETQYF

D gene: -
V gene: TRBV5-1
J gene: TRBJ2-7
clone size: many
CDR3 DNA: TGCGCCAGCAGCTTGGTTGCGACAGGACCGCCCTACGAGCAGTACTTC
CDR3 protein: CASSLVATGPPYEQYF

D gene: -
V gene: TRBV6-2/TRBV6-3
J gene: TRBJ1-2
clone size: many
CDR3 DNA: TGTGCCAGCAGTTACCGACGGGGCTACAACTATGGCTACACCTTC
CDR3 protein: CASSYRRGYNYGYTF

D gene: TRBD1
V gene: TRBV12-5
J gene: TRBJ2-5
clone size: few
CDR3 DNA: TGTGCTAGTGGTTCCGTAGTGACAGGGATAGAGACCCAGTACTTC
CDR3 protein: CASGSVVTGIETQYF

D gene: TRBD1
V gene: TRBV20-1
J gene: TRBJ2-3
clone size: many
CDR3 DNA: TGCAGTGCTCGGACAGGGGGCGCAGATACGCAGTATTTT
CDR3 protein: CSARTGGADTQYF

D gene: -
V gene: TRBV6-1
J gene: TRBJ2-5
clone size: many
CDR3 DNA: TGTGCCAGCAGTGAATCCCGATCTACACTACAAGAGACCCAGTACTTC
CDR3 protein: CASSESRSTLQETQYF

D gene: TRBD2
V gene: TRBV18
J gene: TRBJ2-3
clone size: many
CDR3 DNA: TGTGCCAGCTCACCGCAACTAGCGGGGGCGGGAGATACGCAGTATTTT
CDR3 protein: CASSPQLAGAGDTQYF

D gene: -
V gene: TRBV3-1
J gene: TRBJ1-5
clone size: many
CDR3 DNA: TGTGCCAGCAGCCAAGGGAGAGATCAGCCCCAGCATTTT
CDR3 protein: CASSQGRDQPQHF

D gene: TRBD1
V gene: TRBV20-1
J gene: TRBJ1-2
clone size: many
CDR3 DNA: TGCAGTGCTCCTGGACAGGTCTATGGCTACACCTTC
CDR3 protein: CSAPGQVYGYTF

D gene: -
V gene: TRBV6-1
J gene: TRBJ2-7
clone size: many
CDR3 DNA: TGTGCCAGCAGCGAGGTGGGACATTACGAGCAGTACTTC
CDR3 protein: CASSEVGHYEQYF

D gene: -
V gene: TRBV5-1
J gene: TRBJ1-6
clone size: few
CDR3 DNA: TGCGCCAGCAGCTTGGGGGTATCTAATTCACCCCTCCACTTT
CDR3 protein: CASSLGVSNSPLHF

D gene: -
V gene: TRBV5-1
J gene: TRBJ2-3
clone size: many
CDR3 DNA: TGCGCCAGCAGCCCTGACAACACAGATACGCAGTATTTT
CDR3 protein: CASSPDNTDTQYF

D gene: TRBD1
V gene: TRBV7-2
J gene: TRBJ1-5
clone size: many
CDR3 DNA: TGTGCCAGCAGCATCGGACAGGGACAGCCCCAGCATTTT
CDR3 protein: CASSIGQGQPQHF

D gene: -
V gene: TRBV11-2
J gene: TRBJ1-5
clone size: many
CDR3 DNA: TGTGCCAGCAGCTTCGGGCCGGCCCAGCCCCAGCATTTT
CDR3 protein: CASSFGPAQPQHF

D gene: -
V gene: TRBV18
J gene: TRBJ1-1
clone size: few
CDR3 DNA: TGTGCCAGCTCACCCAGGTTGGGGTATCAGGGAATGAACACTGAAGCTTTCTTT
CDR3 protein: CASSPRLGYQGMNTEAFF